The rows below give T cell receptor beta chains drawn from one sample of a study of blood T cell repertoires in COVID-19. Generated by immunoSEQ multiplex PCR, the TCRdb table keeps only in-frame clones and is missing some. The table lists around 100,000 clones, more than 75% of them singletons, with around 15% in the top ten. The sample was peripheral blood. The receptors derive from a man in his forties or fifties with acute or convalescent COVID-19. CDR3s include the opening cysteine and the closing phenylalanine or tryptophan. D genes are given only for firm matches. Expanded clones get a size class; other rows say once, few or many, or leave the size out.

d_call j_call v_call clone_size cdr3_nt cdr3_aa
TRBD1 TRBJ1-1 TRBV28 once TGTGCCAGCAGTTTAAACAGGGGGCGTCGAACTGAAGCTTTCTTT CASSLNRGRRTEAFF
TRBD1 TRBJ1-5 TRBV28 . TGTGCCAGCAGTTTATTTGTCCTGGAAGACAGGGGTGGGAGGCGCAATCAGCCCCAGCATTTT CASSLFVLEDRGGRRNQPQHF
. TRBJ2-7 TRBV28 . TGTGCCAGCAGTTTTGCAGGAAGCTCCTACGAGCAGTACTTC CASSFAGSSYEQYF
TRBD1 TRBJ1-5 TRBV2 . TGTGCCAGCAGTCCAGGACAGGGGCGAAATCAGCCCCAGCATTTT CASSPGQGRNQPQHF
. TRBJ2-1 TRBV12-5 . TGTGCTAGTGGTTTCGGAGGGCAGTGGTCCTACAATGAGCAGTTCTTC CASGFGGQWSYNEQFF
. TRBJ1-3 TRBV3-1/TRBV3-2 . TGTGCCAGCAGCCTTGAGAACACCATATATTTT CASSLENTIYF
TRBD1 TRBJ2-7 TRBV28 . TGTGCCAGCAGACCTTCCCGGGACAGGGTCTCCGAGCAGTACTTC CASRPSRDRVSEQYF
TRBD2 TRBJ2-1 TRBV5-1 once TGCGCCAGCAGCCCTAGACTAGCGGGGGGCAATGAGCAGTTCTTC CASSPRLAGGNEQFF
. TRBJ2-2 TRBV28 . TGTGCCACCGCAGAGGTTGGAAGGGAGCTGTTTTTT CATAEVGRELFF
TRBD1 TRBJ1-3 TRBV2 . TGTGCCAGCAGTCCTGACAGGGTCGGAAACACCATATATTTT CASSPDRVGNTIYF
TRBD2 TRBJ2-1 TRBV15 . TGTGCCACCAGCAGAGAGAGAGCGGGAAGACGGTACAATGAGCAGTTCTTC CATSRERAGRRYNEQFF
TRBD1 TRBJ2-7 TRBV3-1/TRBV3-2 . TGTGCCAGCAGCCAAACCGGGACAGAGTCAACCTACGAGCAGTACTTC CASSQTGTESTYEQYF
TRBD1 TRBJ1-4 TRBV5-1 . TGCGCCAGCGGAACAGGGGGCGGAAAAAATGAAAAACTGTTTTTT CASGTGGGKNEKLFF
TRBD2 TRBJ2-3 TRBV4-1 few TGCGCCAGCAGCCAAGGGACTAGCGGGTGGGATACGCAGTATTTT CASSQGTSGWDTQYF
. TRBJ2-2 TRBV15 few TGTGCCACCAGCAGAGATGGAGGACCGAACACCGGGGAGCTGTTTTTT CATSRDGGPNTGELFF